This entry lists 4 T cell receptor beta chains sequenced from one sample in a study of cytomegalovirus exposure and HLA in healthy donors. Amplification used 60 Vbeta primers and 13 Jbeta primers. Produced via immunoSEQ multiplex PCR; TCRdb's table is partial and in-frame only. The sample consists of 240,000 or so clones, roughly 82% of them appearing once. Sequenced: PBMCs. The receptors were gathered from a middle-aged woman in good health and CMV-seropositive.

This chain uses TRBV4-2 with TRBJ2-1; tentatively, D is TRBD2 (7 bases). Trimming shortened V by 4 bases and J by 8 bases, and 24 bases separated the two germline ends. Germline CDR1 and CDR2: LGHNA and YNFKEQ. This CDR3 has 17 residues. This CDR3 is CASSRGLWSGVSDEQFF. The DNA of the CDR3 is TGTGCCAGCAGCCGGGGGCTTTGGAGCGGGGTCTCTGATGAGCAGTTCTTC.

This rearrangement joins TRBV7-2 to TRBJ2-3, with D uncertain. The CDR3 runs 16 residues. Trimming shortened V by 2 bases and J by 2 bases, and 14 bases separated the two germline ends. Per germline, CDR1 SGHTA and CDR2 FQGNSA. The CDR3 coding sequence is TGTGCCAGCAGCTTAAATACAGTCTTAACCACAGATACGCAGTATTTT. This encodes CASSLNTVLTTDTQYF.

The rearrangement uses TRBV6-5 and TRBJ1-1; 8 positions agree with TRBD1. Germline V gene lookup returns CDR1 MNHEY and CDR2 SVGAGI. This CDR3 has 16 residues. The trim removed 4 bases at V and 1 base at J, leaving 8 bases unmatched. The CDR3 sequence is CASSSNRGRKNTEAFF. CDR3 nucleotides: TGTGCCAGCAGTTCCAACAGGGGGAGGAAGAACACTGAAGCTTTCTTT.

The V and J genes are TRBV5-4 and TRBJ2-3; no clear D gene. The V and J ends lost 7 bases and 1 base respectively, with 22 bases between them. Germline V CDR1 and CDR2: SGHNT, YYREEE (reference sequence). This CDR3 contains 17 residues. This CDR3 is CASRTQSIAPRTDTQYF. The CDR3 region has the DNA TGTGCCAGCCGTACGCAATCAATAGCTCCTCGCACAGATACGCAGTATTTT.